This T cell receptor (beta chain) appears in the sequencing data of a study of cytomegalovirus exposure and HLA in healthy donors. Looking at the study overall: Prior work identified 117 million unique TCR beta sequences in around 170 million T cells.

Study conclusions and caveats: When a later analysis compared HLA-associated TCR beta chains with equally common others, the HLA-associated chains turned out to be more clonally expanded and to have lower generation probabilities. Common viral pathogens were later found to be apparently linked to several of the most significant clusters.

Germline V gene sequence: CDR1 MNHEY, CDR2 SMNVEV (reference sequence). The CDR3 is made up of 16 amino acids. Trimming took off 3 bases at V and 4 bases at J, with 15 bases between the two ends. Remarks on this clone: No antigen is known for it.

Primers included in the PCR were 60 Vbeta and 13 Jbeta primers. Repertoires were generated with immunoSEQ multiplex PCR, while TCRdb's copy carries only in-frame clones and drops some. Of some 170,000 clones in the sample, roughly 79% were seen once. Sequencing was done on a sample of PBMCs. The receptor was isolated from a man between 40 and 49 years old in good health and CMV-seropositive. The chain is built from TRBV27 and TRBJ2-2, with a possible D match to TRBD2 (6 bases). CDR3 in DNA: TGTGCCAGCAGTTTCGTTGTCGGGAGTGGCACCGGGGAGCTGTTTTTT. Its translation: CASSFVVGSGTGELFF.